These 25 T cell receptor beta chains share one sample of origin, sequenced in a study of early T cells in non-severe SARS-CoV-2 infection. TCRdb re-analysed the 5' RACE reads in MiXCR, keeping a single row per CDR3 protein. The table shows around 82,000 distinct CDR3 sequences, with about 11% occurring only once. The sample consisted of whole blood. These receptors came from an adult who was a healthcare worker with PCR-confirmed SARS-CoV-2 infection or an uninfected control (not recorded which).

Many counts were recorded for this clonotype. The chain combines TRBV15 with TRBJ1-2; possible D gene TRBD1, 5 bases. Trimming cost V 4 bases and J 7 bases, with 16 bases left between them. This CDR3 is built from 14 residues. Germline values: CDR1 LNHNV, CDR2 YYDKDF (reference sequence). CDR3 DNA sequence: TGTGCCACCAGCAAAGGGACGGGCCCAACTGGCTACACCTTC. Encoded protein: CATSKGTGPTGYTF.

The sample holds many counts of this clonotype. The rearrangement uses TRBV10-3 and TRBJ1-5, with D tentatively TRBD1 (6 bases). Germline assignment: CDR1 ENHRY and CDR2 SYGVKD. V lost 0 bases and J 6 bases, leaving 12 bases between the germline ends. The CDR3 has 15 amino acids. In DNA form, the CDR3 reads TGTGCCATCAGTGAGTCTTCAGGGGAAAGTCAGCCCCAGCATTTT. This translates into CAISESSGESQPQHF.

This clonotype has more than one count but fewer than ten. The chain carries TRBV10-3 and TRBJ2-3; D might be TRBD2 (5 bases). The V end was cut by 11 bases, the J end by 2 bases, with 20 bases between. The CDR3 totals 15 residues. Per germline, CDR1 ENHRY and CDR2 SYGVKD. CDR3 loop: CASFTRVGSTDTQYF. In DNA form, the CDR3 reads TGTGCCTCCTTTACGAGGGTAGGCTCCACAGATACGCAGTATTTT.

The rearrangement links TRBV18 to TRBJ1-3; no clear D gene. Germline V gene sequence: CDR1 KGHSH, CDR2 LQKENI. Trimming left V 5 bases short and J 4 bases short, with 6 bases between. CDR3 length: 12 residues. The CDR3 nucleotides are TGTGCCAGCTCAACCCAGGGAAACACCATATATTTT. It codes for CASSTQGNTIYF.

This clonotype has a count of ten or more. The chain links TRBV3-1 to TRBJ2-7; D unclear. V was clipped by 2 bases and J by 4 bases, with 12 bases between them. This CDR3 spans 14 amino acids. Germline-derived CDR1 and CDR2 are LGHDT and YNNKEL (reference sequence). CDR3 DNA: TGTGCCAGCAGCCAAACGGCATGGCCTTACGAGCAGTACTTC. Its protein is CASSQTAWPYEQYF.

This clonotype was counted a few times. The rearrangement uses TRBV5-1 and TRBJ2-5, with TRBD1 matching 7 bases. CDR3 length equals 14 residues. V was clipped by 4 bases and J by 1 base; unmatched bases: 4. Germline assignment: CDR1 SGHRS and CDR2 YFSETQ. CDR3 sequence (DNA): TGCGCCAGCAGCACCGGACAGGCCCAAGAGACCCAGTACTTC. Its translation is CASSTGQAQETQYF.

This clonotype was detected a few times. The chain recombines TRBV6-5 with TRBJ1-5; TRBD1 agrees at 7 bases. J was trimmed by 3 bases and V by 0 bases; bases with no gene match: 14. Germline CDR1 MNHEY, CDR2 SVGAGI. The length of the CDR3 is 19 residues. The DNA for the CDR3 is TGTGCCAGCAGTTACTCGAACCCAGGGGGTTCGTCCCTCAATCAGCCCCAGCATTTT. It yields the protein CASSYSNPGGSSLNQPQHF.

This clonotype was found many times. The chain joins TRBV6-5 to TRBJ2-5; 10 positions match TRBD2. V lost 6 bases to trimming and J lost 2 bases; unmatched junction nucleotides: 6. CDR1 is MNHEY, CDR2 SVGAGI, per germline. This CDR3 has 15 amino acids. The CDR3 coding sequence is TGTGCCAGCAGGGCTAGCGGGGGACGACAAGAGACCCAGTACTTC. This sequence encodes CASRASGGRQETQYF.

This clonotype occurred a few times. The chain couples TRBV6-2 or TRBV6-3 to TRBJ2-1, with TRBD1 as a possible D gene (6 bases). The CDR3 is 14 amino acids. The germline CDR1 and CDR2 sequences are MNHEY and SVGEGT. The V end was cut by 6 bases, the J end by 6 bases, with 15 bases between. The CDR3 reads CASRKAGVLNEQFF. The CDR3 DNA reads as TGTGCCAGCAGAAAGGCAGGGGTCCTCAATGAGCAGTTCTTC.

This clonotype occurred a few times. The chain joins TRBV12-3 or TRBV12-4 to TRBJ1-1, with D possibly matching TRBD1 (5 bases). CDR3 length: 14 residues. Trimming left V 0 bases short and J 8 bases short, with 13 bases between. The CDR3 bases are TGTGCCAGCAGTTTAGCGGGGGGTTCATCCGAAGCTTTCTTT. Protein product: CASSLAGGSSEAFF.

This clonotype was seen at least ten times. This CDR3 is CASSYDDYEQYF. DNA for the CDR3: TGTGCCAGCAGTTATGACGACTACGAGCAGTACTTC. The genes are TRBV6-5 and TRBJ2-7; D is uncertain. The CDR3 spans 12 residues. Trimming stripped 3 bases from V and 3 bases from J, with 6 bases between. The germline V gene has CDR1 MNHEY and CDR2 SVGAGI.

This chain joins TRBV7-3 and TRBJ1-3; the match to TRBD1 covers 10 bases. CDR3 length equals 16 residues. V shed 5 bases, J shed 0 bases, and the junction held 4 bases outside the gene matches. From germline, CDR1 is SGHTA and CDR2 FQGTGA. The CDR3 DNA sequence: TGTGCCAGCAGCCAGGGACAGGGGAGCTCTGGAAACACCATATATTTT. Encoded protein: CASSQGQGSSGNTIYF.

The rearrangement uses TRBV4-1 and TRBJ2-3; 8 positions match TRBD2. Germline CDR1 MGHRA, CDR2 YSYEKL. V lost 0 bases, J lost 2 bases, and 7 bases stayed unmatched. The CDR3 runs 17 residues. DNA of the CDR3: TGCGCCAGCAGCCAAGATGAGACTAGCGACTACACAGATACGCAGTATTTT. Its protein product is CASSQDETSDYTDTQYF.

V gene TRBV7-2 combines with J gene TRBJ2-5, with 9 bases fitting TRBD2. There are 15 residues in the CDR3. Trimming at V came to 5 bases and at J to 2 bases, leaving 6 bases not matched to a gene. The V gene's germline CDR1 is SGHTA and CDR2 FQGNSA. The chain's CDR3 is CASSLRGGVQETQYF. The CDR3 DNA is TGTGCCAGCAGCCTCCGCGGGGGGGTTCAAGAGACCCAGTACTTC.

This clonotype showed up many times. CDR3 in DNA: TGTGCCAGCAGCTTCAACCTATACAGGGGTAGCACAGATACGCAGTATTTT. Translating gives CASSFNLYRGSTDTQYF. The V gene is TRBV13, the J gene TRBJ2-3; 7 nucleotides line up with TRBD1. J gave up 0 bases and V 3 bases, and 9 bases lay outside the gene matches. The germline V gene encodes CDR1 PRHDT and CDR2 FYEKMQ (reference sequence). This CDR3 region has 17 residues.

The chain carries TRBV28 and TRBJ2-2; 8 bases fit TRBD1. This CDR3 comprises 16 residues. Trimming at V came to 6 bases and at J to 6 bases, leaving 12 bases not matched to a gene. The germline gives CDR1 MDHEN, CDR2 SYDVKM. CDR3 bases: TGTGCCAGCAGCCCCGGGACAGGAGTTTCCCCCGGGGAGCTGTTTTTT. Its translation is CASSPGTGVSPGELFF.

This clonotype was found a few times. The CDR3 loop reads CASSSLSSYNEQFF. The DNA of the CDR3 is TGTGCCAGCAGTTCACTGAGCTCCTACAATGAGCAGTTCTTC. The chain is built from TRBV27 and TRBJ2-1; no definite D call. The CDR3 sequence is 14 residues long. Germline-derived CDR1 and CDR2 are MNHEY and SMNVEV (reference sequence). V lost 4 bases and J 0 bases, leaving 7 bases between the germline ends.

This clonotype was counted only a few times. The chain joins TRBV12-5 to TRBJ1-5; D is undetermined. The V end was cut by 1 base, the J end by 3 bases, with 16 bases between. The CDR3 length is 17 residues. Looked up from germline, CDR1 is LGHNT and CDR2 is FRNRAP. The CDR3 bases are TGTGCTAGTGGTTTGGATCCCCTGGCAGGTCCCAATCAGCCCCAGCATTTT. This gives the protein CASGLDPLAGPNQPQHF.

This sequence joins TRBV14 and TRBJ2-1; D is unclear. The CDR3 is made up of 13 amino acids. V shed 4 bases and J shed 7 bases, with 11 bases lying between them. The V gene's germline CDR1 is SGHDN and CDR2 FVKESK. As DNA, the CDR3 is TGTGCCAGCAGCCTGGGTCGGGTAAATGAGCAGTTCTTC. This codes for CASSLGRVNEQFF.

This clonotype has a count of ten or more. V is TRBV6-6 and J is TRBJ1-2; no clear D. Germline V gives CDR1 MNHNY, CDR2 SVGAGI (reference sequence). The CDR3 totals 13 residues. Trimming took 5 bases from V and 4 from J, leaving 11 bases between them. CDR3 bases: TGTGCCAGCAGTCATGTGTTTGGCTATGGCTACACCTTC. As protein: CASSHVFGYGYTF.

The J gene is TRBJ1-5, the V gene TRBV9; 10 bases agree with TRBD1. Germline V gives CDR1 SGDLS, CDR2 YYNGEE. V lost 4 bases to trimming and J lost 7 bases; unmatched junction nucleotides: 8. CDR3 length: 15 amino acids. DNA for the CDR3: TGTGCCAGCAGCCCCCACGGACAGGGGGGACAGCCCCAGCATTTT. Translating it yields CASSPHGQGGQPQHF.

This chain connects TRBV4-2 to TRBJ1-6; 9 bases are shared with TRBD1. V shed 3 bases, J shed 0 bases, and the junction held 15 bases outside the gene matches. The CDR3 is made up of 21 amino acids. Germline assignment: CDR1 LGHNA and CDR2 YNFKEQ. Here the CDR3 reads CASSQPSTGTGMSSYNSPLHF. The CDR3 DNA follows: TGTGCCAGCAGCCAGCCTTCCACCGGGACAGGGATGAGCTCCTATAATTCACCCCTCCACTTT.

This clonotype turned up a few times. The CDR3 reads CASSWEYNEQFF. In DNA form, the CDR3 reads TGTGCCAGCTCTTGGGAGTACAATGAGCAGTTCTTC. The chain joins TRBV7-6 to TRBJ2-1, with a tentative D call TRBD2 (5 bases). V shed 8 bases and J shed 4 bases, with 9 bases lying between them. CDR1 is SGHVS, CDR2 FNYEAQ, per germline. The CDR3 extends over 12 amino acids.

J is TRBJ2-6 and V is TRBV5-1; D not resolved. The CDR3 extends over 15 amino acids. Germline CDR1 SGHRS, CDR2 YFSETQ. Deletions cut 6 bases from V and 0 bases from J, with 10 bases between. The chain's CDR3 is CASTSGSSGANVLTF. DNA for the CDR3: TGCGCCAGCACCTCAGGATCCTCTGGGGCCAACGTCCTGACTTTC.

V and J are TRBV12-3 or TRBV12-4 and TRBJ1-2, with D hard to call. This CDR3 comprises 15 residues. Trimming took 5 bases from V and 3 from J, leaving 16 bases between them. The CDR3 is CASSPSGRGDYGYTF. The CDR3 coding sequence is TGTGCCAGCAGTCCAAGTGGCCGAGGCGACTATGGCTACACCTTC.